This TCR beta chain was recorded in a study of molecular identifiers for immune sequencing clone quantification. Study context: RNA, taken in replicates from about 20,000 or 100,000 naive CD8 cells, was split five ways, with four sequenced.

This CDR3 has 14 residues. The germline V gene has CDR1 SEHNR and CDR2 FQNEAQ (reference sequence). V dropped 1 base and J dropped 6 bases, with 9 bases sitting between them. Findings of the study overall: Over 99% of effector molecules, but under 1% in naive cells, were held by clones with more than 20 RNA copies.

CD8+CD4-CCR7+CD45RA+ cells were sorted as naive CD8 T cells. The sample holds a few counts of this clonotype. Its antigen remains unknown. TCRdb passed the PCR reads through MiXCR, listing each CDR3 protein once. This table has just under 650,000 distinct CDR3 sequences, roughly 21% appearing once. The TCR was taken from a human donor in good health. Some libraries in this study had Jurkat cell RNA spiked in. The rearrangement uses TRBV7-9 and TRBJ2-2; D is unresolved. Input material: naive CD8+ T cells from blood, with Jurkat cell RNA spiked in. The subset here: FACS-sorted CD8+CD4-CCR7+CD45RA+ naive T cells. In DNA form, the CDR3 reads TGTGCCAGCAGCTTAGTTTTTTTATCCGGGGAGCTGTTTTTT. Its protein product is CASSLVFLSGELFF.